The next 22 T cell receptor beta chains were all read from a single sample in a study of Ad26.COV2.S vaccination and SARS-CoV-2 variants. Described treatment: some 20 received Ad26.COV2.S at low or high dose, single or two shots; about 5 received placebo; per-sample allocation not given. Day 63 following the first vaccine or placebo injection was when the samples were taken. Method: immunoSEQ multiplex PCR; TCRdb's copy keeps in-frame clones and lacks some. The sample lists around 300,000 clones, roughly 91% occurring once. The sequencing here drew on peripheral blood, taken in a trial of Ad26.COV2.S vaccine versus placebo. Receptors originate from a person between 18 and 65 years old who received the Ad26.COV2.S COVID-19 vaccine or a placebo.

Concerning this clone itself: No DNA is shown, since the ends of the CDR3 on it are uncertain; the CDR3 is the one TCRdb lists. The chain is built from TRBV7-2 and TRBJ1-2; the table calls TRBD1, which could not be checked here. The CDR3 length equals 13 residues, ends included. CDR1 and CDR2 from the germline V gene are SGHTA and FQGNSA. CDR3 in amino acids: CASSLVAGGSETF.

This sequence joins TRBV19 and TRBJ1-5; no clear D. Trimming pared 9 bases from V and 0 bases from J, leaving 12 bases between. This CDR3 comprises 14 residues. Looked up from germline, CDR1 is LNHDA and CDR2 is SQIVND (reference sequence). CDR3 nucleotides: TGTGCCAGCGCGGGAGAATATAGCAATCAGCCCCAGCATTTT. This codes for CASAGEYSNQPQHF.

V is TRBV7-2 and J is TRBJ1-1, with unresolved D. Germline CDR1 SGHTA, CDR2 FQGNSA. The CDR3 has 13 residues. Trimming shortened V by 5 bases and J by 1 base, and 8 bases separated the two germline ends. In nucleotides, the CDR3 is TGTGCCAGCAGCGTCCGACCGAACACTGAAGCTTTCTTT. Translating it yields CASSVRPNTEAFF.

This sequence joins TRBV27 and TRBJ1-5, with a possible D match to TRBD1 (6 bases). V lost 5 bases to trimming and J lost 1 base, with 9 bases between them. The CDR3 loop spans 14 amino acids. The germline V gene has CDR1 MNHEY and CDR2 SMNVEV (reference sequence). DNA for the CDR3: TGTGCCAGCAGTAAACAGGGAAGCAATCAGCCCCAGCATTTT. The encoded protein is CASSKQGSNQPQHF.

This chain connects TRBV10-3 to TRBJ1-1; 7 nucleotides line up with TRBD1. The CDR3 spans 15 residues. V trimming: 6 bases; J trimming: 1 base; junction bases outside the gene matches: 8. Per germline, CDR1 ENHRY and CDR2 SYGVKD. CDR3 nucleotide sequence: TGTGCCATCAGAGAAACACAGGGGACGAACACTGAAGCTTTCTTT. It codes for CAIRETQGTNTEAFF.

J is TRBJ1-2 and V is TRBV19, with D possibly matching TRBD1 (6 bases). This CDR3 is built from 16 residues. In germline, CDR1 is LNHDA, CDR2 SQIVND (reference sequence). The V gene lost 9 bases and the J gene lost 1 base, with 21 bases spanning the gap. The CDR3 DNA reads TGTGCCAGCAGACGACCAGGGGCGCAACTTAACTATGGCTACACCTTC. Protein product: CASRRPGAQLNYGYTF.

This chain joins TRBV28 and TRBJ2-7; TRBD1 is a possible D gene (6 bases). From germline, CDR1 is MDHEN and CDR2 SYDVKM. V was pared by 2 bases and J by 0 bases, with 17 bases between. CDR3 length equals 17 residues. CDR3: CASSLPTDRYLSYEQYF. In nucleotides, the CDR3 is TGTGCCAGCAGTTTACCAACGGACAGATACCTCTCCTACGAGCAGTACTTC.

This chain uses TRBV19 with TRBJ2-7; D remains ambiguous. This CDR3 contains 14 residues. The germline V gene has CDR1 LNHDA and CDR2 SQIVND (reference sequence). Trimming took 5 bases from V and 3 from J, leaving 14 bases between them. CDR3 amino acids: CASSETGPSYEQYF. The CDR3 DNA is TGTGCCAGTAGTGAAACGGGCCCCAGCTACGAGCAGTACTTC. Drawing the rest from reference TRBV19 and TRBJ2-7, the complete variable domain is DGGITQSPKYLFRKEGQNVTLSCEQNLNHDAMYWYRQDPGQGLRLIYYSQIVNDFQKGDIAEGYSVSREKKESFPLTVTSAQKNPTAFYLCASSETGPSYEQYFGPGTRLTVT.

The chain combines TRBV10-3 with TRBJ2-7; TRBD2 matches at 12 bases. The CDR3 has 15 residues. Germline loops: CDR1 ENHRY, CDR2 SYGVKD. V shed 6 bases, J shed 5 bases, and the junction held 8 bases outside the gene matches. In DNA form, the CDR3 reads TGTGCCATCAGGGATCTAGCGGGAGGGGGCGACGAGCAGTACTTC. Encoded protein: CAIRDLAGGGDEQYF.

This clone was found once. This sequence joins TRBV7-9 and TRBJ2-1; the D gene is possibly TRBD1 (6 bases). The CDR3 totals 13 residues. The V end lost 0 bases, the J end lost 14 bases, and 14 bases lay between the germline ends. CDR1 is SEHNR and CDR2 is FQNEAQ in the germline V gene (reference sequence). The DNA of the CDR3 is TGTGCCAGCAGCTTAGCGCAGGGGTTGGGCAAGTTCTTC. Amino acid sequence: CASSLAQGLGKFF.

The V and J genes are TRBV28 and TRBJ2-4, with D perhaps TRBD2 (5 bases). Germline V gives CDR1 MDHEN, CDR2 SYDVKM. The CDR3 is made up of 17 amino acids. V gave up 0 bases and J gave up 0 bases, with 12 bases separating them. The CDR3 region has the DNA TGTGCCAGCAGTTTATGGGAGGCAGATCTAGCCAAAAACATTCAGTACTTC. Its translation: CASSLWEADLAKNIQYF. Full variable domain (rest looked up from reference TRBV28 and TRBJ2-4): DVKVTQSSRYLVKRTGEKVFLECVQDMDHENMFWYRQDPGLGLRLIYFSYDVKMKEKGDIPEGYSVSREKKERFSLILESASTNQTSMYLCASSLWEADLAKNIQYFGAGTRLSVL.

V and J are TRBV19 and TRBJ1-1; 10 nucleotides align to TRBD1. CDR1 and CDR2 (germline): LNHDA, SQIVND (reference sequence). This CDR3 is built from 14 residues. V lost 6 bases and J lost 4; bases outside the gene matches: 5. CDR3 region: CASSQTGGVTEAFF. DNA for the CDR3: TGTGCCAGTAGCCAGACAGGGGGCGTCACTGAAGCTTTCTTT.

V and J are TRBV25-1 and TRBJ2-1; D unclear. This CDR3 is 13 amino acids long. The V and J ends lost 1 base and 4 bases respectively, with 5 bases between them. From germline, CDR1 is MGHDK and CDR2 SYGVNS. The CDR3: CASSESRYNEQFF. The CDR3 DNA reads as TGTGCCAGCAGTGAATCCAGATACAATGAGCAGTTCTTC. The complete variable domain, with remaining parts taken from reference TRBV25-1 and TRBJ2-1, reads EADIYQTPRYLVIGTGKKITLECSQTMGHDKMYWYQQDPGMELHLIHYSYGVNSTEKGDLSSESTVSRIRTEHFPLTLESARPSHTSQYLCASSESRYNEQFFGPGTRLTVL.

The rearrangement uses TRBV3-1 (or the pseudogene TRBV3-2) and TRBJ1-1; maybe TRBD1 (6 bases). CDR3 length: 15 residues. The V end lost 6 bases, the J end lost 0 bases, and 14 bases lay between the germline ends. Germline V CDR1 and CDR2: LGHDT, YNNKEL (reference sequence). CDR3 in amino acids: CASSQSGGMNTEAFF. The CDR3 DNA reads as TGTGCCAGCAGTCAAAGTGGGGGCATGAACACTGAAGCTTTCTTT.

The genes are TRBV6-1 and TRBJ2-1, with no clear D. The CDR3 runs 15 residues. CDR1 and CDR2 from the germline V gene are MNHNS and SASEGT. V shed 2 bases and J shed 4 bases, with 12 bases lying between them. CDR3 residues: CASSETSDGYNEQFF. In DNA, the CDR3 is TGTGCCAGCAGTGAAACCAGTGACGGATACAATGAGCAGTTCTTC.

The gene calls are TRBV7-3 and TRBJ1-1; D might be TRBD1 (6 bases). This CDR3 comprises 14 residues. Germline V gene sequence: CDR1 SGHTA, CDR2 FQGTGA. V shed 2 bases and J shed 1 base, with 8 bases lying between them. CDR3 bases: TGTGCCAGCAGCTTAGAGGGGGAGAACACTGAAGCTTTCTTT. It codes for CASSLEGENTEAFF.

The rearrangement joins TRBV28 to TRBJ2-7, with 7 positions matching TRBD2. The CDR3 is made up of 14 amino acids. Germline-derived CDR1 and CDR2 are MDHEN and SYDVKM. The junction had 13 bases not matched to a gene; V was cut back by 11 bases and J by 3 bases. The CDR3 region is CAVVASGKIYEQYF. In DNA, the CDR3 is TGTGCCGTCGTGGCTAGCGGTAAAATCTACGAGCAGTACTTC.

CDR3 amino acids: CASSRSLAGGNNEQFF. For the CDR3, the DNA is TGTGCCAGCAGTCGATCTCTAGCGGGGGGCAACAATGAGCAGTTCTTC. The chain couples TRBV7-2 to TRBJ2-1; 11 bases align to TRBD2. CDR1 and CDR2 from the germline V gene are SGHTA and FQGNSA. CDR3 length: 16 residues. With 6 bases clipped from V and 5 bases from J, the junction kept 9 bases outside the gene matches.

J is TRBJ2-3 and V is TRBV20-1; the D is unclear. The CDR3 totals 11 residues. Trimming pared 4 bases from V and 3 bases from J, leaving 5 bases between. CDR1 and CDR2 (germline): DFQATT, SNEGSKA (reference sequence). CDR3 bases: TGCAGTGCTATTACGACAGATACGCAGTATTTT. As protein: CSAITTDTQYF.

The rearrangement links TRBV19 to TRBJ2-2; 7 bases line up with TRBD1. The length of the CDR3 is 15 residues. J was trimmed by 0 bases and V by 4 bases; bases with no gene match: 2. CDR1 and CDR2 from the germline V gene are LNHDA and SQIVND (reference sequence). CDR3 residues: CASSTGTANTGELFF. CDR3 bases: TGTGCCAGTAGTACCGGGACAGCGAACACCGGGGAGCTGTTTTTT.

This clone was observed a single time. The CDR3 region is CASSPRTASSYEQYF. CDR3 coding DNA: TGCGCCAGCAGCCCGAGGACAGCAAGCTCCTACGAGCAGTACTTC. The chain links TRBV5-1 to TRBJ2-7, with a weak D call TRBD1 (6 bases). Trimming shortened V by 4 bases and J by 0 bases, and 14 bases separated the two germline ends. Per germline, CDR1 SGHRS and CDR2 YFSETQ. This CDR3 spans 15 amino acids.

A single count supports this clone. CDR3 bases: TGTGCCAGTAGTATTTGGATTGGGGAGGAGTCCTACGAGCAGTACTTC. The encoded protein is CASSIWIGEESYEQYF. V is TRBV19 and J is TRBJ2-7, with D possibly matching TRBD2 (6 bases). Germline CDR1 LNHDA, CDR2 SQIVND (reference sequence). The CDR3 spans 16 residues. Deletions cut 3 bases from V and 1 base from J, with 16 bases between.